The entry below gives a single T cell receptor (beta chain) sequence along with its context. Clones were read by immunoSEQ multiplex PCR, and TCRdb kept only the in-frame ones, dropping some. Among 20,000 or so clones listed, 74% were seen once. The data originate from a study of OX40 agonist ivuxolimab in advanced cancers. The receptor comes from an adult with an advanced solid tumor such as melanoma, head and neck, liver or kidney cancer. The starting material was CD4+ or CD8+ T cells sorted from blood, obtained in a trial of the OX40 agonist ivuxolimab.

The CDR3 nucleotides read TGTGCCAGCAGCCCCTGGACAGGGGGCCATGAGCAGTTCTTC. This codes for CASSPWTGGHEQFF. The chain has TRBV11-2 and TRBJ2-1; 11 bases line up with TRBD1. CDR1 SGHAT and CDR2 FQNNGV come from the germline V gene. The ends lost 5 bases at V and 8 bases at J; junction bases unmatched: 5. The CDR3 has 14 amino acids.